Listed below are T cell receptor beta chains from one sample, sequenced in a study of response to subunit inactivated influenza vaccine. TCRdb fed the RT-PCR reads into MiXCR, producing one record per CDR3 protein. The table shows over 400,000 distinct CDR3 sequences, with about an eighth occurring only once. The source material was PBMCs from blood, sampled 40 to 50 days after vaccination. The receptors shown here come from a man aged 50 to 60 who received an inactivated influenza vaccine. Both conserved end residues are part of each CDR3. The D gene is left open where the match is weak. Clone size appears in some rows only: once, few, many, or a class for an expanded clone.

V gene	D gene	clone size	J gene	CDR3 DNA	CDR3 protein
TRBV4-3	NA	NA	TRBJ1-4	TGCGCCAGCAGCCAAGATAGGGCAGGGAATGAAAAACTGTTTTTT	CASSQDRAGNEKLFF
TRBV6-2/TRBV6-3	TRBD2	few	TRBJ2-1	TGTGCCAGCAGTTACACCGGGAGGTTCTTCAATGAGCAGTTCTTC	CASSYTGRFFNEQFF
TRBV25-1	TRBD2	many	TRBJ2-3	TGTGCCAGCACCGGAGCGGGGCATACGCAGTATTTT	CASTGAGHTQYF
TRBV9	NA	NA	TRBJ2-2	TGTGCCAGCAGCGTCCACCCGGGACCGAAGAACACCGGGGAGCTGTTTTTT	CASSVHPGPKNTGELFF
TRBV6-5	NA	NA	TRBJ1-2	TGTGCCAGCAGTTATACCCCTCCAGGGAGCTATGGCTACACCTTC	CASSYTPPGSYGYTF
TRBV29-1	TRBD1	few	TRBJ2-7	TGCAGCGTTGCCGGGACAGGGGGGGTCGAGCAGTACTTC	CSVAGTGGVEQYF
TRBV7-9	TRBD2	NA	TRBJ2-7	TGTGCCAGCAGCTCAGGACTAGCGGGAGTGCCTGGGTACGAGCAGTACTTC	CASSSGLAGVPGYEQYF
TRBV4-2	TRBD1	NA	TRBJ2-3	TGTGCCAGCAGCCCCAGTGTCCCATGGGACAGGGGGGTAACAGATACGCAGTATTTT	CASSPSVPWDRGVTDTQYF
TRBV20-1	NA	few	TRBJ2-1	TGCAGTGCTAGGGGACAGGAACGCGTTAGCGGGATTAGGAACAATGAGCAGTTCTTC	CSARGQERVSGIRNNEQFF
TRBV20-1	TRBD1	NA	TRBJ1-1	TGCAGTGCGGACAGGGGAGGTATGAACACTGAAGCTTTCTTT	CSADRGGMNTEAFF
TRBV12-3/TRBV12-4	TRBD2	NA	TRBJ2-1	TGTGCCAGCTTTCTAGCGGGTCTTAATGAGCAGTTCTTC	CASFLAGLNEQFF
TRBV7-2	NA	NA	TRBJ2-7	TGTGCCAGCAGCGTAGACACCTACTACGAGCAGTACTTC	CASSVDTYYEQYF
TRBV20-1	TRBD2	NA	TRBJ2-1	TGCAGTGCTCGATCCGGGACTAGCGGGAGTGATGAGCAGTTCTTC	CSARSGTSGSDEQFF
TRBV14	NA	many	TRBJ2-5	TGTGCCAGCAGCCAAGATCGGGGGACCCAGTACTTC	CASSQDRGTQYF
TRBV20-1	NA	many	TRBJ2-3	TGCAGTGCTTCTAAAACAGATACGCAGTATTTT	CSASKTDTQYF
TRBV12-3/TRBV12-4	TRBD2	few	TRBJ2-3	TGTGCCTCTCGGGGGGAACTAGATACGCAGTATTTT	CASRGELDTQYF
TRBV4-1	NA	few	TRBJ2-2	TGCGCCAGCAGCCAAGACGGCCTAACGAACACCGGGGAGCTGTTTTTT	CASSQDGLTNTGELFF
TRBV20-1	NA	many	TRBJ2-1	TGCAGTGCTAGAGGTGCCGGGACTGGATCCTACAATGAGCAGTTCTTC	CSARGAGTGSYNEQFF
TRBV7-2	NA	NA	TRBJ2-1	TGTGCCAGCAGCTCGTACGGGGGTCGCTCCTACAATGAGCAGTTCTTC	CASSSYGGRSYNEQFF
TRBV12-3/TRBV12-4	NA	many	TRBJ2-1	TGTGCCAGCACCGACGGATACAATGAGCAGTTCTTC	CASTDGYNEQFF
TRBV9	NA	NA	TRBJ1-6	TGTGCCAGCAGCCCAGGGGACAACTACGGGAATTCACCCCTCCACTTT	CASSPGDNYGNSPLHF
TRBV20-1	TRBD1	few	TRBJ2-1	TGCAGCTTCCCGGGACAGGATTACAATGAGCAGTTCTTC	CSFPGQDYNEQFF
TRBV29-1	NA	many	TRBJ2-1	TGCAGCGTCCGGCCTGGGCAGCGGACCTACAATGAGCAGTTCTTC	CSVRPGQRTYNEQFF
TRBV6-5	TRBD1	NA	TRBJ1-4	TGTGCCAGCAGTTCCCTGGGACAGGGGAGTGAAAAACTGTTTTTT	CASSSLGQGSEKLFF
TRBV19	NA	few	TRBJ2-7	TGTGCCAGTAGCTACGGGGGGCAGTACGAGCAGTACTTC	CASSYGGQYEQYF
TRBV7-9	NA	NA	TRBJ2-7	TGTGCCAGCAGCTTAGCGAGGCGGTACGAGCAGTACTTC	CASSLARRYEQYF
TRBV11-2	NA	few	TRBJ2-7	TGTGCCAGCAGCTTAGATCGCGCACAGACGACGACGGGACGGTCCTCCTACGAGCAGTACTTC	CASSLDRAQTTTGRSSYEQYF
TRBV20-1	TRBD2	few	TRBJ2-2	TGCAGTGCTAGGCCTAGCGGGACCACCGGGGAGCTGTTTTTT	CSARPSGTTGELFF
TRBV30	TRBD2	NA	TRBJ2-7	TGTGCCTGGAATCCTAGCGGGAGCTACGAGCAGTACTTC	CAWNPSGSYEQYF
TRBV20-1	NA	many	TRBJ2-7	TGCAGTGCTAGGGGGCGGAGCTCCTACGAGCAGTACTTC	CSARGRSSYEQYF
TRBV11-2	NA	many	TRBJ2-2	TGCGCCAGCAGCCTGGGAACGAACACCGGGGAGCTGTTTTTT	CASSLGTNTGELFF
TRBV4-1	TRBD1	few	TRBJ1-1	TGCGCCAGCAGCCAGGGGCCGGGACAGGGGACGACTGAAGCTTTCTTT	CASSQGPGQGTTEAFF
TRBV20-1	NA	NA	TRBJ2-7	TGCAGTGCTGGGTTGCGGCCCTCGGACGAGCAGTACTTC	CSAGLRPSDEQYF
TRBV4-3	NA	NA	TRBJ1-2	TGCGCCAGCAGCCCTTACTCGGACGGGAACTATGGCTACACCTTC	CASSPYSDGNYGYTF
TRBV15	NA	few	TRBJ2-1	TGTGCCACCAGCATGGGCCCGAATGAGCAGTTCTTC	CATSMGPNEQFF
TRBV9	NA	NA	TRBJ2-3	TGTGCCAGCAGCGTAGGTCTAGACTTTTTCACAGATACGCAGTATTTT	CASSVGLDFFTDTQYF
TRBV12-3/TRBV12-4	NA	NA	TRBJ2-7	TGTGCCAGCAGTTTTTCCCCTCACGAGCAGTACTTC	CASSFSPHEQYF
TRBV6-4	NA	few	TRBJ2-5	TGTGCCAGCACCGAAATTGGCAGTAGGGAGACCCAGTACTTC	CASTEIGSRETQYF
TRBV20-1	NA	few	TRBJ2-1	TGCAGTGCTAGAAGTCTCGGGGTTGAGCAGTTCTTC	CSARSLGVEQFF
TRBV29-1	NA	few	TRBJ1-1	TGCAGCGTTGATAGCACTGAAGCTTTCTTT	CSVDSTEAFF
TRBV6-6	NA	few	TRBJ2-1	TGTGCCAGCAGTTACGCCGTTGAGCAGTTCTTC	CASSYAVEQFF
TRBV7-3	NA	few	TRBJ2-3	TGTGCCAGCAGCTTATGGAGCGGGACAGACACAGATACGCAGTATTTT	CASSLWSGTDTDTQYF
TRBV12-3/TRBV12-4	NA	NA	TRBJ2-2	TGTGCCAGCACTCTTCCGGGTCTTTCCCGTAGCGGGGAGCTGTTTTTT	CASTLPGLSRSGELFF
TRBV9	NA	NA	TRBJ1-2	TGTGCCAGCAGCGTAGCAGATTCGGCCAGTGACTATGGCTACACCTTC	CASSVADSASDYGYTF
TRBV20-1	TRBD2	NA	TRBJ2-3	TGCAGTGCTAAACGACTAGCGGGTGGTACAGATACGCAGTATTTT	CSAKRLAGGTDTQYF
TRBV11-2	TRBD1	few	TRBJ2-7	TGTGCCAGCAGCTTCCACGGGACAGGGTTATACGAGCAGTACTTC	CASSFHGTGLYEQYF
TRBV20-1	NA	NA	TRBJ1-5	TGCAGTGCTAGTACACTAGACAGGCGTAGCAATCAGCCCCAGCATTTT	CSASTLDRRSNQPQHF